These 14 T cell receptor beta chains share one sample of origin, sequenced in a study of blood T cells in healthy people across ages. Sample-barcoded 5' priming and a J-beta primer mix drove a second PCR of roughly 6 to 12 cycles. From the 5' RACE reads, TCRdb called clonotypes with MiXCR, one entry per CDR3 protein. Here the sample spans fewer than 700,000 distinct CDR3 sequences, around half being singletons. Input material: blood. These receptors were collected from a man older than 75 in good health.

This sequence joins TRBV7-2 and TRBJ2-5; D gene ambiguous. The germline CDR1 and CDR2 sequences are SGHTA and FQGNSA. This CDR3 spans 15 amino acids. V dropped 2 bases and J dropped 1 base, with 11 bases sitting between them. CDR3 residues: CASSLFHRIQETQYF. In DNA form, the CDR3 reads TGTGCCAGCAGCTTATTTCACCGGATCCAAGAGACCCAGTACTTC.

V and J are TRBV18 and TRBJ1-1; D is undetermined. The germline CDR1 and CDR2 sequences are KGHSH and LQKENI. Trimming shortened V by 5 bases and J by 0 bases, and 13 bases separated the two germline ends. This CDR3 has 15 residues. Here the CDR3 DNA reads TGTGCCAGCTCAGCACGGACGGAAATGAACACTGAAGCTTTCTTT. Residues: CASSARTEMNTEAFF.

The CDR3 nucleotides read TGTGCCAGCAGCCCACAGGTGGGGAGCTACGAGCAGTACTTC. It codes for CASSPQVGSYEQYF. This sequence joins TRBV9 and TRBJ2-7; D is tentatively TRBD1 or TRBD2 (5 bases each). The CDR3 runs to 14 residues. The ends were cut back, 4 bases at V and 3 bases at J, with 14 bases in the middle. Germline-derived CDR1 and CDR2 are SGDLS and YYNGEE.

The chain recombines TRBV12-3 or TRBV12-4 with TRBJ2-1; D unresolved. V was trimmed by 7 bases and J by 0 bases, leaving 7 bases between them. This CDR3 contains 13 residues. CDR3: CASNAASYNEQFF. DNA of the CDR3: TGTGCCAGCAACGCGGCCTCCTACAATGAGCAGTTCTTC.

This clonotype showed up just once. The gene calls are TRBV28 and TRBJ2-5; D may be TRBD2 (5 bases). V was cut by 8 bases and J by 5 bases, with 9 bases left in between. CDR1 and CDR2 from the germline V gene are MDHEN and SYDVKM. This CDR3 is 11 amino acids long. The CDR3 region is CASGGFETQYF. CDR3 nucleotides: TGTGCCAGCGGCGGGTTTGAGACCCAGTACTTC.

This sequence joins TRBV7-2 and TRBJ2-3, with D maybe TRBD2 (6 bases). The CDR3 is 14 amino acids. V shed 3 bases and J shed 6 bases, with 13 bases lying between them. From germline, CDR1 is SGHTA and CDR2 FQGNSA. In DNA, the CDR3 is TGTGCCAGCAGCTTTAGCGGAGACCGGGATACGCAGTATTTT. This gives the protein CASSFSGDRDTQYF.

The chain carries TRBV7-9 and TRBJ1-5, with TRBD1 as a possible D gene (5 bases). The V end was cut by 3 bases, the J end by 2 bases, with 14 bases between. Germline lookup yields CDR1 SEHNR and CDR2 FQNEAQ (reference sequence). CDR3 size: 16 residues. CDR3 loop: CASSLAGTSGNQPQHF. DNA of the CDR3: TGTGCCAGCAGCTTGGCAGGGACCTCGGGCAATCAGCCCCAGCATTTT.

V usage is TRBV6-5 and J usage is TRBJ2-7, with a possible D match to TRBD2 (6 bases). The V gene lost 0 bases and the J gene lost 2 bases, with 11 bases spanning the gap. The CDR3 extends over 15 amino acids. Germline values: CDR1 MNHEY, CDR2 SVGAGI. The CDR3 DNA follows: TGTGCCAGCAGTTACTCGATTACGGGAGCCTACGAGCAGTACTTC. Translating gives CASSYSITGAYEQYF.

The J gene is TRBJ1-2, the V gene TRBV25-1, with 7 bases identical to TRBD1. J was trimmed by 6 bases and V by 4 bases; bases with no gene match: 17. The CDR3 runs to 17 residues. Germline CDR1 reads MGHDK; CDR2 reads SYGVNS. The CDR3 sequence is CASSGVVGGGALNGYTF. The CDR3 nucleotides read TGTGCCAGCAGTGGAGTTGTGGGAGGGGGCGCCTTAAATGGCTACACCTTC.

The genes are TRBV6-1 and TRBJ2-1, with 11 bases lining up with TRBD2. The CDR3 is 19 amino acids. V was pared by 5 bases and J by 10 bases, with 22 bases of the junction left unmatched. CDR1 is MNHNS and CDR2 is SASEGT in the germline V gene. In DNA form, the CDR3 reads TGTGCCAGCAGTCCAGGTAGCGGGAGGGCCGGATGGGTAAGACAAGAGCAGTTCTTC. Its protein is CASSPGSGRAGWVRQEQFF.

V gene TRBV4-2 combines with J gene TRBJ2-1; TRBD1 matches at 7 bases. The CDR3 contains 17 residues. Germline CDR1 and CDR2: LGHNA and YNFKEQ. J gave up 3 bases and V 0 bases, and 8 bases lay outside the gene matches. The CDR3 protein is CASSQDDARGNYNEQFF. CDR3 nucleotide sequence: TGTGCCAGCAGCCAAGATGATGCCAGGGGGAACTACAATGAGCAGTTCTTC.

The chain combines TRBV11-2 with TRBJ2-3; D uncertain. The CDR3 loop spans 15 amino acids. CDR1 is SGHAT and CDR2 is FQNNGV in the germline V gene. With 6 bases removed from V and 0 bases from J, the gap between germline ends came to 13 bases. The CDR3 DNA follows: TGTGCCAGCAGATCAGACGCCATTAGCACAGATACGCAGTATTTT. It is translated as CASRSDAISTDTQYF.

The rearrangement uses TRBV20-1 and TRBJ2-6; 7 bases are shared with TRBD2. The J segment lost 2 bases and the V segment lost 0 bases, leaving 7 bases of the junction unmatched. This CDR3 spans 17 amino acids. CDR1 and CDR2 (germline): DFQATT, SNEGSKA (reference sequence). In nucleotides, the CDR3 is TGCAGTGCTAGAGATCTTGAGGGGAGGGCTGGGGCCAACGTCCTGACTTTC. This translates into CSARDLEGRAGANVLTF.

The V and J genes are TRBV2 and TRBJ1-1, with D hard to call. The CDR3 extends over 14 amino acids. Germline V gene lookup returns CDR1 SNHLY and CDR2 FYNNEI. Trimming stripped 6 bases from V and 5 bases from J, with 16 bases between. CDR3 in amino acids: CASREQTIATEAFF. The DNA of the CDR3 is TGTGCCAGCAGGGAACAGACTATCGCGACTGAAGCTTTCTTT.